This record concerns one T cell receptor (beta chain) sequence. What it recognizes is unknown. V was clipped by 4 bases and J by 2 bases, with 21 bases between them. This CDR3 region has 18 residues. This entry comes from a study of vaccination and CD4 T cells after COVID-19. At the level of the study: Convalescent persons amounted to six males plus four females, two of whom were Hispanic. The authors used overlapping spike peptides from SARS-CoV-2, HCoV-NL63, HCoV-OC43 and HCoV-229E to stimulate cells.

CD4+ T cells that had been cultured provided DNA sequenced with the Oncomine TCR Beta short-read assay. Each CDR3 protein gets one entry after TCRdb re-called the PCR reads with MiXCR. The repertoire has 20,000 or so distinct CDR3 sequences, 48% of them found once; the top ten carry around 2.3%. General observations from the study: Counts of SARS-CoV-2-reactive clonotypes had a median that went from roughly 21 to 40, a nonsignificant change.

Treatment noted: 10-day PBMC culture with coronavirus spike peptide pools or control peptides (ViraFEST assay). Convalescent patients tested SARS-CoV-2 PCR positive from March to December 2020, before Alpha, Beta and Delta emerged. The chain is built from TRBV6-7 and TRBJ1-5; no clear D. TRBV6-7 is annotated as an ORF whose role is uncertain. The TCR sequence derives from a human donor who had recovered from COVID-19. Sequenced here: CD4+ T cells from blood, cultured in vitro, sampled after SARS-CoV-2 vaccination. As DNA, the CDR3 is TGTGCCAGCAGTTTGGCGGGGTCCACCGATCCAGGCAATCAGCCCCAGCATTTT. Its translation is CASSLAGSTDPGNQPQHF.